This T cell receptor (beta chain) was sequenced in a study of OX40 agonist ivuxolimab in advanced cancers. The wider study: Every 2 weeks, patients got intravenous ivuxolimab at one of six dose levels (0.01-10 mg/kg).

Blood was sampled at baseline, cycle 4 day 1, and cycle 7 day 1. About this clone: Antigen unknown.

Points from the study as a whole: Among expanded peripheral T cells, antigen specificity went undetermined. Low normalized T-cell clonal expansion was also seen in some nonresponders.

CDR3 length: 17 amino acids. V lost 5 bases and J lost 7; bases outside the gene matches: 14. Germline V gene lookup returns CDR1 LNHDA and CDR2 SQIVND (reference sequence). TCRdb's table, derived via immunoSEQ multiplex PCR, lists solely in-frame clones and lacks some. The sample holds some 71,000 clones, 91% seen once. The TCR was taken from an adult with an advanced solid tumor such as melanoma, head and neck, liver or kidney cancer. Sequences were derived from CD4+ or CD8+ T cells sorted from blood, sampled in a trial of the OX40 agonist ivuxolimab. The V gene is TRBV19, the J gene TRBJ1-6; 7 nucleotides align to TRBD1. The CDR3 DNA reads as TGTGCCAGTAGTGAGAGGAAAGGGGGCGCGGAGAATTCACCCCTCCACTTT. Translating it yields CASSERKGGAENSPLHF.